The rows below give T cell receptor beta chains drawn from one sample of a study of shared clonotypes between healthy human individuals. Assay used: immunoSEQ multiplex PCR; TCRdb lists only in-frame clones, some missing. The sample carries 530,000 or so clones, almost 80% recorded once. The sample consisted of PBMCs. The receptors were sampled from a woman aged 40 to 55 in good health. Some clones in this sample may be carry-over from other donors' samples. CDR3s include the opening cysteine and the closing phenylalanine or tryptophan. A D gene is named only where the DNA matches it firmly. Size is stated for part of the rows, as once, few or many counts, or as a class when the clone is expanded.

CDR3aa: CASSRGLAAQETQYF; CDR3nt: TGTGCCAGCAGTCGCGGACTAGCGGCACAAGAGACCCAGTACTTC; abundance: .; j_gene: TRBJ2-5; v_gene: TRBV7-2; d_gene: TRBD2
CDR3aa: CASTERRSSYEQYF; CDR3nt: TGTGCCAGCACCGAGAGGAGAAGCTCCTACGAGCAGTACTTC; abundance: .; j_gene: TRBJ2-7; v_gene: TRBV2; d_gene: .
CDR3aa: CASSRDNTEAFF; CDR3nt: TGTGCCAGCAGCAGGGATAACACTGAAGCTTTCTTT; abundance: few; j_gene: TRBJ1-1; v_gene: TRBV7-8; d_gene: .
CDR3aa: CASSLQAGYEQYF; CDR3nt: TGCGCCAGCAGCCTTCAGGCGGGTTACGAGCAGTACTTC; abundance: .; j_gene: TRBJ2-7; v_gene: TRBV4-3; d_gene: .
CDR3aa: CASSSGQNQPQHF; CDR3nt: TGTGCCAGCAGCTCGGGACAGAATCAGCCCCAGCATTTT; abundance: few; j_gene: TRBJ1-5; v_gene: TRBV9; d_gene: TRBD1
CDR3aa: CASSKGQQETQYF; CDR3nt: TGTGCCAGCAGCAAGGGACAGCAAGAGACCCAGTACTTC; abundance: .; j_gene: TRBJ2-5; v_gene: TRBV11-1; d_gene: TRBD1
CDR3aa: CASSLRQRGEAFF; CDR3nt: TGTGCCAGCAGTTTAAGGCAGCGTGGTGAAGCTTTCTTT; abundance: .; j_gene: TRBJ1-1; v_gene: TRBV27; d_gene: .
CDR3aa: CASSNHKLGEQYF; CDR3nt: TGTGCCAGCAGCAACCATAAACTAGGCGAGCAGTACTTC; abundance: .; j_gene: TRBJ2-7; v_gene: TRBV6-5; d_gene: .
CDR3aa: CASSWRVRETQYF; CDR3nt: TGTGCCAGTTCGTGGCGCGTTCGGGAGACCCAGTACTTC; abundance: .; j_gene: TRBJ2-5; v_gene: TRBV18; d_gene: .
CDR3aa: CASSWPGLYGYTF; CDR3nt: TGTGCCAGCAGCTGGCCCGGCCTCTATGGCTACACCTTC; abundance: .; j_gene: TRBJ1-2; v_gene: TRBV5-6; d_gene: .
CDR3aa: CASSPRPGSSGDTQYF; CDR3nt: TGTGCCAGCTCACCACGGCCAGGGTCGTCCGGAGATACGCAGTATTTT; abundance: .; j_gene: TRBJ2-3; v_gene: TRBV18; d_gene: .
CDR3aa: CASSVGEFGGELFF; CDR3nt: TGTGCCAGCAGTGTGGGGGAGTTCGGCGGGGAGCTGTTTTTT; abundance: .; j_gene: TRBJ2-2; v_gene: TRBV2; d_gene: .
CDR3aa: CASSLPTLDIYGYTF; CDR3nt: TGTGCCAGCAGCTTACCTACATTGGACATCTATGGCTACACCTTC; abundance: .; j_gene: TRBJ1-2; v_gene: TRBV5-4; d_gene: .
CDR3aa: CSAAGLQPQHF; CDR3nt: TGCAGTGCTGCAGGGCTTCAGCCCCAGCATTTT; abundance: few; j_gene: TRBJ1-5; v_gene: TRBV20-1; d_gene: .
CDR3aa: CASRDRGSNQPQHF; CDR3nt: TGTGCCAGTCGCGACAGGGGTAGCAATCAGCCCCAGCATTTT; abundance: .; j_gene: TRBJ1-5; v_gene: TRBV19; d_gene: TRBD1
CDR3aa: CASSAGANQPQHF; CDR3nt: TGTGCCAGCAGTGCTGGGGCCAATCAGCCCCAGCATTTT; abundance: few; j_gene: TRBJ1-5; v_gene: TRBV6-4; d_gene: .
CDR3aa: CASSVGTGGGYEQYF; CDR3nt: TGTGCCAGCAGCGTAGGAACGGGAGGGGGCTACGAGCAGTACTTC; abundance: .; j_gene: TRBJ2-7; v_gene: TRBV9; d_gene: TRBD2
CDR3aa: CASGAGTGTYEQYF; CDR3nt: TGTGCCAGCGGAGCCGGGACAGGGACGTACGAGCAGTACTTC; abundance: .; j_gene: TRBJ2-7; v_gene: TRBV9; d_gene: TRBD1
CDR3aa: CASSESEVVGQCYSNQPQHF; CDR3nt: TGCGCCAGCAGTGAGTCGGAAGTGGTAGGACAATGCTATAGCAATCAGCCCCAGCATTTT; abundance: .; j_gene: TRBJ1-5; v_gene: TRBV10-1; d_gene: .
CDR3aa: CASSSIQGFYEQYF; CDR3nt: TGCGCCAGCAGCTCCATACAGGGGTTCTACGAGCAGTACTTC; abundance: .; j_gene: TRBJ2-7; v_gene: TRBV5-1; d_gene: TRBD1
CDR3aa: CASSESSHQPQHF; CDR3nt: TGCGCCAGCAGTGAGTCGAGCCATCAGCCCCAGCATTTT; abundance: .; j_gene: TRBJ1-5; v_gene: TRBV10-2; d_gene: .
CDR3aa: CASSRTGNTGELFF; CDR3nt: TGTGCCAGCAGCCGGACAGGGAACACCGGGGAGCTGTTTTTT; abundance: once; j_gene: TRBJ2-2; v_gene: TRBV14; d_gene: TRBD1
CDR3aa: CASSLAGQTEAFF; CDR3nt: TGTGCCAGCAGCTTGGCGGGCCAGACTGAAGCTTTCTTT; abundance: .; j_gene: TRBJ1-1; v_gene: TRBV5-6; d_gene: .